One sample yielded the 21 T cell receptor beta chains listed below, sequenced in a study of blood T cell repertoires in COVID-19. Produced via immunoSEQ multiplex PCR; TCRdb's table is partial and in-frame only. The table lists 300,000 or so clones, roughly 88% of them singletons. The sequenced material came from peripheral blood. These receptor sequences come from a woman under 40 with COVID-19, enrolled during active disease.

The rearrangement uses TRBV4-1 and TRBJ2-1; 10 nucleotides line up with TRBD1. This CDR3 comprises 14 residues. J gave up 9 bases and V 6 bases, and 8 bases lay outside the gene matches. Germline V lookup: CDR1 MGHRA, CDR2 YSYEKL. The DNA for the CDR3 is TGCGCCAGCAGGAACCCGGGACAGGGGCCTGAGCAGTTCTTC. This codes for CASRNPGQGPEQFF.

The J gene is TRBJ2-7, the V gene TRBV6-5; a possible D gene is TRBD2 (6 bases). V gave up 5 bases and J gave up 5 bases, with 10 bases separating them. The CDR3 spans 12 residues. Germline CDR1 MNHEY, CDR2 SVGAGI. As DNA, the CDR3 is TGTGCCAGCAGTCGGGGGAGGAACGAGCAGTACTTC. Translated, it gives CASSRGRNEQYF.

The chain employs TRBV7-2 and TRBJ1-1; D might be TRBD1 (6 bases). Germline V lookup: CDR1 SGHTA, CDR2 FQGNSA. V was clipped by 6 bases and J by 4 bases, with 18 bases between them. This CDR3 comprises 15 residues. The CDR3 coding sequence is TGTGCCAGCAGGAAAAGCGGGGGCCTGGGCACTGAAGCTTTCTTT. Encoded protein: CASRKSGGLGTEAFF.

This chain joins TRBV18 and TRBJ2-2; TRBD1 matches 7 bases. Germline CDR1 KGHSH, CDR2 LQKENI. Trimming at V came to 2 bases and at J to 5 bases, leaving 5 bases not matched to a gene. The CDR3 covers 15 residues. CDR3 in amino acids: CASSPGTVVTGELFF. The CDR3 DNA sequence: TGTGCCAGCTCACCAGGGACAGTAGTTACCGGGGAGCTGTTTTTT.

The chain employs TRBV5-6 and TRBJ1-2, with a weak D call TRBD1 (6 bases). CDR1 is SGHDT, CDR2 YYEEEE, per germline. The CDR3 extends over 14 amino acids. V lost 1 base, J lost 3 bases, and 10 bases lay in between. CDR3 sequence reads: CASSLRQGHYGYTF. DNA for the CDR3: TGTGCCAGCAGCTTGCGGCAGGGGCACTATGGCTACACCTTC.

This clone is a singleton in its sample. The genes are TRBV13 and TRBJ2-2, with 9 bases fitting TRBD2. Per germline, CDR1 PRHDT and CDR2 FYEKMQ (reference sequence). This CDR3 spans 16 amino acids. With V trimmed by 3 bases and J by 3 bases, 5 bases remained unmatched. The DNA for the CDR3 is TGTGCCAGCAGCTTGATAGCGGGAGAGTACACCGGGGAGCTGTTTTTT. This sequence encodes CASSLIAGEYTGELFF.

V gene TRBV7-9 combines with J gene TRBJ2-5; 11 bases line up with TRBD2. This CDR3 region has 14 residues. V shed 7 bases, J shed 7 bases, and the junction held 8 bases outside the gene matches. Per the germline V gene, CDR1 is SEHNR and CDR2 is FQNEAQ (reference sequence). CDR3 sequence (DNA): TGTGCCAGCACCGTAGCGGGAGGGCCCGGGACCCAGTACTTC. It specifies CASTVAGGPGTQYF.

This chain links TRBV4-2 with TRBJ2-1, with 7 bases matching TRBD2. The germline V gene encodes CDR1 LGHNA and CDR2 YNFKEQ. This CDR3 region has 15 residues. Trimming removed 3 bases from V and 4 bases from J; junction bases left unmatched: 6. Written as DNA, the CDR3 is TGTGCCAGCAGCCATCAGCGGGGATCTTACAATGAGCAGTTCTTC. Translated, it gives CASSHQRGSYNEQFF.

This chain joins TRBV12-3 or TRBV12-4 and TRBJ2-7; D is unclear. The CDR3 totals 12 residues. The V and J ends lost 5 bases and 7 bases respectively, with 12 bases between them. The CDR3 loop reads CASSVGGREQYF. For the CDR3, the DNA is TGTGCCAGCAGTGTCGGCGGCAGAGAGCAGTACTTC.

This chain uses TRBV4-2 with TRBJ2-1; 11 nucleotides match TRBD2. CDR3 length equals 15 residues. With V trimmed by 4 bases and J by 9 bases, 8 bases remained unmatched. CDR1 and CDR2 (germline): LGHNA, YNFKEQ. The CDR3 region has the DNA TGTGCCAGCAGCCCCGGACTAGCGGGTGCCGGTGAGCAGTTCTTC. Residues: CASSPGLAGAGEQFF.

The chain combines TRBV3-1 (or the pseudogene TRBV3-2) with TRBJ2-7; TRBD1 aligns across 9 bases. Germline CDR1 reads LGHDT; CDR2 reads YNNKEL (reference sequence). The length of the CDR3 is 14 residues. V was clipped by 4 bases and J by 5 bases; unmatched bases: 6. The CDR3: CASSPGQGGDEQYF. DNA of the CDR3: TGTGCCAGCAGCCCGGGACAGGGAGGAGACGAGCAGTACTTC.

The chain employs TRBV6-6 and TRBJ2-1; D is unclear. V lost 8 bases, J lost 5 bases, and 16 bases lay in between. This CDR3 spans 14 amino acids. Germline-derived CDR1 and CDR2 are MNHNY and SVGAGI (reference sequence). This CDR3 reads CASARERYDNEQFF. CDR3 DNA: TGTGCCAGCGCGCGAGAACGTTATGACAATGAGCAGTTCTTC.

J is TRBJ1-2 and V is TRBV7-2; no clear D. The CDR3 is 16 amino acids. The V and J ends lost 1 base and 0 bases respectively, with 12 bases between them. Germline CDR1 SGHTA, CDR2 FQGNSA. CDR3 sequence reads: CASSLVVNLANYGYTF. DNA for the CDR3: TGTGCCAGCAGCTTAGTAGTGAACCTAGCTAACTATGGCTACACCTTC.

This chain links TRBV7-2 with TRBJ1-2, with a weak D call TRBD1 (5 bases). The CDR3 consists of 13 residues. From germline, CDR1 is SGHTA and CDR2 FQGNSA. The V gene lost 1 base and the J gene lost 8 bases, with 11 bases spanning the gap. CDR3 DNA: TGTGCCAGCAGCTTAGACAGGTGGAAGGGCTACACCTTC. This sequence encodes CASSLDRWKGYTF. Based on the CDR3 plus reference TRBV7-2 and TRBJ1-2, the full variable domain is GAGVSQSPSNKVTEKGKDVELRCDPISGHTALYWYRQSLGQGLEFLIYFQGNSAPDKSGLPSDRFSAERTGGSVSTLTIQRTQQEDSAVYLCASSLDRWKGYTFGSGTRLTVV.

The CDR3 nucleotides are TGTGCCAGCAGTTTGTTAACAGGGGGCCAAGGAGCTTTCTTT. Encoded protein: CASSLLTGGQGAFF. The chain is built from TRBV27 and TRBJ1-1; 9 positions match TRBD1. Per the germline V gene, CDR1 is MNHEY and CDR2 is SMNVEV (reference sequence). The length of the CDR3 is 14 residues. The V gene end was trimmed by 3 bases and the J gene end by 10 bases; junction bases not matched to a gene: 9.

The V and J genes are TRBV7-8 and TRBJ2-1, with 9 nucleotides matching TRBD2. The CDR3 loop spans 16 amino acids. Germline-derived CDR1 and CDR2 are SGHVS and FQNEAQ. Trimming took 1 base from V and 3 from J; bases not matched to a gene: 4. The CDR3 coding sequence is TGTGCCAGCAGCTTAGAGGTGACTAGCGGCTACAATGAGCAGTTCTTC. This encodes CASSLEVTSGYNEQFF.

The chain uses TRBV3-1 (or the pseudogene TRBV3-2) and TRBJ2-2, with TRBD1 matching 7 bases. J was trimmed by 6 bases and V by 7 bases; bases with no gene match: 8. Germline CDR1 and CDR2: LGHDT and YNNKEL (reference sequence). The CDR3 sequence is 14 residues long. The CDR3: CASTKTGWAGELFF. The CDR3 nucleotides are TGTGCCAGCACCAAGACAGGGTGGGCCGGGGAGCTGTTTTTT.

This chain connects TRBV7-9 to TRBJ1-1, with D maybe TRBD1 (6 bases). V was clipped by 0 bases and J by 5 bases, with 19 bases between them. CDR1 and CDR2 (germline): SEHNR, FQNEAQ (reference sequence). This CDR3 spans 17 amino acids. CDR3 coding DNA: TGTGCCAGCAGCTTAGCGTGGAAAGGGGGAGTAGGAACTGAAGCTTTCTTT. It codes for CASSLAWKGGVGTEAFF.

CDR3 amino acids: CAWGPPHRVKMNTEAFF. The DNA for the CDR3 is TGTGCCTGGGGCCCACCACACAGGGTAAAAATGAACACTGAAGCTTTCTTT. The chain is built from TRBV30 and TRBJ1-1; D is possibly TRBD1 (6 bases). Trimming took 5 bases from V and 0 from J, leaving 22 bases between them. Germline CDR1 is GTSNPN and CDR2 is SVGIG (reference sequence). The CDR3 consists of 17 residues.

The chain couples TRBV18 to TRBJ2-1, with 11 bases aligning to TRBD2. Germline values: CDR1 KGHSH, CDR2 LQKENI. The trim removed 2 bases at V and 3 bases at J, leaving 3 bases unmatched. The CDR3 loop spans 16 amino acids. CDR3: CASSPFTSGSYNEQFF. For the CDR3, the DNA is TGTGCCAGCTCACCATTTACTAGCGGGAGCTACAATGAGCAGTTCTTC.

This clone was detected only once. The rearrangement uses TRBV4-1 and TRBJ2-2; 9 bases agree with TRBD1. V gave up 4 bases and J gave up 4 bases; unmatched junction bases: 10. This CDR3 comprises 17 residues. Germline CDR1 and CDR2: MGHRA and YSYEKL. The CDR3 DNA reads TGCGCCAGCAGCCCCCAACCGGGACAGGGTCCCACCGGGGAGCTGTTTTTT. Amino acid sequence: CASSPQPGQGPTGELFF.